The sample holds a few counts of the clone carrying this T cell receptor (beta chain). J gave up 7 bases and V 3 bases, and 11 bases lay outside the gene matches. Germline lookup yields CDR1 MDHEN and CDR2 SYDVKM. The CDR3 extends over 16 amino acids. Sequenced by immunoSEQ multiplex PCR; TCRdb stores in-frame clones only, minus some. The sample yields around 250,000 clones, around 90% seen once. The source of the sample is a study of blood T cell repertoires in COVID-19. At the level of the study: PBMCs, B-cell-depleted T cells, or T cells were the source of the cDNA or gDNA that made up the material.

The receptor's source is a human donor in a cohort sampled during active COVID-19. The sample taken for sequencing was peripheral blood. The chain employs TRBV28 and TRBJ1-2, with 10 bases lining up with TRBD1. In nucleotides, the CDR3 is TGTGCCAGCAGTTTGGGACAGGGGCCGCGGTCGGGTGGCTACACCTTC. This encodes CASSLGQGPRSGGYTF.